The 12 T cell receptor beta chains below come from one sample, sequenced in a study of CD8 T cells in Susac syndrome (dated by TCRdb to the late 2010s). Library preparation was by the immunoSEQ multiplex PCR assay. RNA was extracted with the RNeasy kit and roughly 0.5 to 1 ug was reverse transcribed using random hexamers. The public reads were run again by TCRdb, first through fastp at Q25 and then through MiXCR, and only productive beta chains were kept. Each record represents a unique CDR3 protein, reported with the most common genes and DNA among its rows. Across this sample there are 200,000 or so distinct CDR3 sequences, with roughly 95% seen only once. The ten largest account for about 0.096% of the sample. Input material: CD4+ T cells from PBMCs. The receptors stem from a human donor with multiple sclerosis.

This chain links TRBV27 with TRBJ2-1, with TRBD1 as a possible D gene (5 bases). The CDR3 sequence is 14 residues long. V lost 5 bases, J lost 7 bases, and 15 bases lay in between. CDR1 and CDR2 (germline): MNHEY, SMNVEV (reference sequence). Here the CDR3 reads CASSVPQGRNEQFF. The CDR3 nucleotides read TGTGCCAGCAGTGTACCTCAGGGCCGGAATGAGCAGTTCTTC.

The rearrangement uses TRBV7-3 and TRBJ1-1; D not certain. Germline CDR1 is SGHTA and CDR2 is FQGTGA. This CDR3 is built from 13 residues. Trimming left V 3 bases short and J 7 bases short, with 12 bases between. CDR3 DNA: TGTGCCAGCAGCTTGGGCAGTGATAATGAAGCTTTCTTT. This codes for CASSLGSDNEAFF.

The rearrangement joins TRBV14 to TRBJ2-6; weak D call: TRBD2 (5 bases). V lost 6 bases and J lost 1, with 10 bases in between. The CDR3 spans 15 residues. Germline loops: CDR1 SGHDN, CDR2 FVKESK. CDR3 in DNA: TGTGCCAGCAGTAGGCCGGGGTCTGGGGCCAACGTCCTGACTTTC. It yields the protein CASSRPGSGANVLTF.

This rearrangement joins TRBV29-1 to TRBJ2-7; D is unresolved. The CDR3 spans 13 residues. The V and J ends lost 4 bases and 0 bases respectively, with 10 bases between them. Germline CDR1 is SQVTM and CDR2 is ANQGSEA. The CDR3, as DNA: TGCAGCGTTGTGGCGAGGAGCTCCTACGAGCAGTACTTC. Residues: CSVVARSSYEQYF.

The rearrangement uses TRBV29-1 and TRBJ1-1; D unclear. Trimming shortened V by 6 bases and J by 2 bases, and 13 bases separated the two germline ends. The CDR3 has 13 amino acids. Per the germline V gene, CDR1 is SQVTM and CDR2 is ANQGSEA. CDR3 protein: CSVGYTYNTEAFF. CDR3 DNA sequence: TGCAGCGTGGGTTACACCTATAACACTGAAGCTTTCTTT.

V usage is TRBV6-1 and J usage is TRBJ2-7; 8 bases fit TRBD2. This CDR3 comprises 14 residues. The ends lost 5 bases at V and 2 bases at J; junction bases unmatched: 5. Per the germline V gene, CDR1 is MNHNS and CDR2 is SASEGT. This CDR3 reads CASSYSGIPYEQYF. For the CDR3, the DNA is TGTGCCAGCAGTTATAGCGGGATACCCTACGAGCAGTACTTC.

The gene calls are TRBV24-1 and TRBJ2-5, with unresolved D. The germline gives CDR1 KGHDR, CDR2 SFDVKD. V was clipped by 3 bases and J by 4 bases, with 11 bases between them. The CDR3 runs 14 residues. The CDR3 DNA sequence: TGTGCCACCAGTGATCCAGCATCCCGAGAGACCCAGTACTTC. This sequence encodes CATSDPASRETQYF.

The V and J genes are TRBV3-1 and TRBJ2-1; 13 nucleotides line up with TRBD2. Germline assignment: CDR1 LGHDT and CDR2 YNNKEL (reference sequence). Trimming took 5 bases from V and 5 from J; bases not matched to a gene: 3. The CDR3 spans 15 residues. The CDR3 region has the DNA TGTGCCAGCAGCAAACTAGCGGGAGGGGACAATGAGCAGTTCTTC. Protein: CASSKLAGGDNEQFF.

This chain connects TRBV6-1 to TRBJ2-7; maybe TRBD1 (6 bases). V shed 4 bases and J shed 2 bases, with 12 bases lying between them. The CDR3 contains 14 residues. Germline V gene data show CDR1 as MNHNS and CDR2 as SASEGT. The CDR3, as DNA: TGTGCCAGCAGTGGACGGGACATAGCCTACGAGCAGTACTTC. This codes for CASSGRDIAYEQYF.

The CDR3 nucleotides read TGCAGCGTTGAGATGGTGCACTATGGCTACACCTTC. This gives the protein CSVEMVHYGYTF. This chain joins TRBV29-1 and TRBJ1-2; no clear D gene. Germline loops: CDR1 SQVTM, CDR2 ANQGSEA. The CDR3 extends over 12 amino acids. V was trimmed by 3 bases and J by 3 bases, leaving 8 bases between them.

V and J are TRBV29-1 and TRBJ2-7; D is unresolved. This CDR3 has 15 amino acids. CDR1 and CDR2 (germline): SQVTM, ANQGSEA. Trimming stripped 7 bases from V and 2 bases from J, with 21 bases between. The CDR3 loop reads CSASSFTRRPYEQYF. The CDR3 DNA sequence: TGCAGCGCTTCATCCTTTACCAGACGTCCCTACGAGCAGTACTTC.

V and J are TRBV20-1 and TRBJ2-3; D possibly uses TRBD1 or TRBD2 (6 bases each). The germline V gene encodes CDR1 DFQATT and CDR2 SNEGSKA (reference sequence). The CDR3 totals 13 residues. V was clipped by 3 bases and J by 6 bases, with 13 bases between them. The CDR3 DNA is TGCAGTGCTAGGTCGTGGGGGGCGGATACGCAGTATTTT. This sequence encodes CSARSWGADTQYF.